This passage covers 14 T cell receptor beta chains from one sample sequenced in a study of T cell responses to AZD1222 COVID-19 vaccine (dated by TCRdb to 2020 to 2023). The time point tag for this specimen amounts to: baseline before first vaccination. Libraries were built with the immunoSEQ multiplex PCR assay. This immuneACCESS table, as held by TCRdb, lists in-frame sequences with V and J called but not all clones. Of the missing ones, under half trace to an unresolved V gene in checked studies; the others have no known cause. The sample table shows roughly 130,000 clones, and more than 70% are seen once. The ten biggest clones cover 12% of the sample. Sequenced here: peripheral blood, sampled on day 0 of AZD1222 vaccination. The receptors shown here come from an adult in good health.

The J gene is TRBJ2-1, the V gene TRBV7-2, with TRBD2 as a possible D gene (5 bases). The CDR3 length is 18 residues. Trimming removed 3 bases from V and 0 bases from J, with 18 bases in between. Per germline, CDR1 SGHTA and CDR2 FQGNSA. The CDR3 loop reads CASSLKPRGVSSYNEQFF. The CDR3 region has the DNA TGTGCCAGCAGCTTGAAACCACGGGGAGTTAGCTCCTACAATGAGCAGTTCTTC.

The CDR3 protein is CASSTIRQDQPQHF. In nucleotides, the CDR3 is TGTGCCAGCAGTACAATTAGACAGGATCAGCCCCAGCATTTT. The chain couples TRBV6-6 to TRBJ1-5; D might be TRBD1 (6 bases). The V and J ends lost 5 bases and 5 bases respectively, with 13 bases between them. Germline V lookup: CDR1 MNHNY, CDR2 SVGAGI (reference sequence). This CDR3 is 14 amino acids long.

The CDR3 loop is CASSEYARSRSNQPQHF. The CDR3 coding sequence is TGTGCCAGCAGTGAATACGCGCGCAGCAGGAGCAATCAGCCCCAGCATTTT. V usage is TRBV25-1 and J usage is TRBJ1-5; D is unclear. V was trimmed by 0 bases and J by 1 base, leaving 13 bases between them. Per germline, CDR1 MGHDK and CDR2 SYGVNS. The CDR3 consists of 17 residues.

The chain has TRBV20-1 and TRBJ2-5; tentatively, D is TRBD2 (6 bases). The CDR3 has 15 amino acids. V gave up 3 bases and J gave up 4 bases, with 18 bases separating them. Germline V CDR1 and CDR2: DFQATT, SNEGSKA (reference sequence). The DNA for the CDR3 is TGCAGTGCTAGTGGTCGTGCAACGCGGGGAGAGACCCAGTACTTC. It translates to CSASGRATRGETQYF.

The chain uses TRBV6-5 and TRBJ1-4; no reliable D call. In germline, CDR1 is MNHEY, CDR2 SVGAGI. The V and J ends lost 4 bases and 3 bases respectively, with 6 bases between them. CDR3 length: 13 amino acids. For the CDR3, the DNA is TGTGCCAGCAGTTTACAACCTAATGAAAAACTGTTTTTT. Protein product: CASSLQPNEKLFF.

The V call is TRBV10-3, the J call TRBJ1-6, with D perhaps matching TRBD1 (6 bases). CDR1 and CDR2 (germline): ENHRY, SYGVKD. Trimming removed 0 bases at V and 7 bases at J, with 16 bases between. The length of the CDR3 is 17 residues. The CDR3 bases are TGTGCCATCAGTGAGTCGTTAAATCCAGGGGACAATTCACCCCTCCACTTT. Translating it yields CAISESLNPGDNSPLHF.

The rearrangement links TRBV7-8 to TRBJ2-1; D might be TRBD2 (5 bases). The CDR3 consists of 14 residues. The V gene lost 3 bases and the J gene lost 3 bases, with 9 bases spanning the gap. CDR1 is SGHVS, CDR2 FQNEAQ, per germline. CDR3 nucleotides: TGTGCCAGCAGCTTTGGGAGCGTCTACAATGAGCAGTTCTTC. It encodes CASSFGSVYNEQFF.

There are a few counts of this clone. The J gene is TRBJ1-1, the V gene TRBV6-5; D may be TRBD1 (6 bases). CDR3 length: 14 amino acids. The germline V gene encodes CDR1 MNHEY and CDR2 SVGAGI. V was shortened by 5 bases and J by 2 bases, with 12 bases between the two germline ends. The CDR3, as DNA: TGTGCCAGCAGTCCGACAGGAGTCAACACTGAAGCTTTCTTT. Its translation: CASSPTGVNTEAFF.

The V and J genes are TRBV6-4 and TRBJ1-1; D unresolved. CDR3 length: 15 residues. Germline CDR1 reads MRHNA; CDR2 reads SNTAGT. Trimming removed 2 bases from V and 4 bases from J, with 14 bases in between. CDR3 in DNA: TGTGCCAGCAGTGACGCAAAACCACGGGCCACTGAAGCTTTCTTT. As protein: CASSDAKPRATEAFF.

The V and J genes are TRBV6-8 and TRBJ2-7; D is uncertain. This CDR3 has 13 amino acids. Trimming cost V 7 bases and J 5 bases, with 15 bases left between them. The V gene's germline CDR1 is MNHGY and CDR2 SAAAGT. The CDR3 sequence: CASMLLYLHEQYF. CDR3 nucleotides: TGTGCCAGCATGCTGTTATACCTGCACGAGCAGTACTTC.

The count of this clone is one. The CDR3 reads CASSSPSGRPPYEQYF. Written as DNA, the CDR3 is TGTGCCAGCAGCTCCCCGTCCGGGAGGCCCCCCTACGAGCAGTACTTC. The chain has TRBV5-6 and TRBJ2-7; 7 nucleotides line up with TRBD2. The germline V gene has CDR1 SGHDT and CDR2 YYEEEE. There are 16 residues in the CDR3. V trimming: 3 bases; J trimming: 2 bases; junction bases outside the gene matches: 11.

This rearrangement joins TRBV11-2 to TRBJ2-2; TRBD2 matches at 11 bases. The J segment lost 5 bases and the V segment lost 6 bases, leaving 11 bases of the junction unmatched. This CDR3 comprises 17 residues. CDR1 is SGHAT, CDR2 FQNNGV, per germline. This chain's CDR3 is CASRDPLAGGRTGELFF. CDR3 in DNA: TGTGCCAGCAGAGACCCCCTAGCGGGAGGCCGGACCGGGGAGCTGTTTTTT.

The chain recombines TRBV7-2 with TRBJ2-1, with 15 bases fitting TRBD2. The CDR3 loop spans 17 amino acids. V shed 5 bases and J 4 bases; nucleotides not matched to a gene: 6. CDR1 and CDR2 (germline): SGHTA, FQGNSA. The DNA for the CDR3 is TGTGCCAGCAGCCCCCAAGGACTAGCGGGAGGGTACAATGAGCAGTTCTTC. This sequence encodes CASSPQGLAGGYNEQFF. Together with reference TRBV7-2 and TRBJ2-1, the CDR3 gives the full variable domain: GAGVSQSPSNKVTEKGKDVELRCDPISGHTALYWYRQSLGQGLEFLIYFQGNSAPDKSGLPSDRFSAERTGGSVSTLTIQRTQQEDSAVYLCASSPQGLAGGYNEQFFGPGTRLTVL.

The CDR3 region has the DNA TGTGCCAGCAGTGAAGAGGGGGCGGGATTAGAAAAACTGTTTTTT. It yields the protein CASSEEGAGLEKLFF. V usage is TRBV25-1 and J usage is TRBJ1-4; 7 positions match TRBD1. This CDR3 is 15 amino acids long. CDR1 is MGHDK and CDR2 is SYGVNS in the germline V gene. The ends lost 2 bases at V and 8 bases at J; junction bases unmatched: 8.